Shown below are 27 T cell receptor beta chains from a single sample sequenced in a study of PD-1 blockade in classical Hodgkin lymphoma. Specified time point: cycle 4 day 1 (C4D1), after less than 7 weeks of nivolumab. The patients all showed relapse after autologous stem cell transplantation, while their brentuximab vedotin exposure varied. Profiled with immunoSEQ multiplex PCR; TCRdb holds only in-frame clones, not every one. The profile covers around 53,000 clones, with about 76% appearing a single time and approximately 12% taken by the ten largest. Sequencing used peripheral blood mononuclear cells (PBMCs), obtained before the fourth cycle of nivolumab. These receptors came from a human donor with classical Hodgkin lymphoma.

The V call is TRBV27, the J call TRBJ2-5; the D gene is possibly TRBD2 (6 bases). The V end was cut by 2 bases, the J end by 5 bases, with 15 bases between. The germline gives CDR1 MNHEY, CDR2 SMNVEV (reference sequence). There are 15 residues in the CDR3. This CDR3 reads CASSLIPGRWETQYF. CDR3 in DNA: TGTGCCAGCAGTTTAATCCCTGGGAGGTGGGAGACCCAGTACTTC.

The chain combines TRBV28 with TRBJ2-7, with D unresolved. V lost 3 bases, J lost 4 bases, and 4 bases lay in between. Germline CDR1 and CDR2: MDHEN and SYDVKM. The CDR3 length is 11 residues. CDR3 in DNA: TGTGCCAGCAGTTTTACGTACGAGCAGTACTTC. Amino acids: CASSFTYEQYF.

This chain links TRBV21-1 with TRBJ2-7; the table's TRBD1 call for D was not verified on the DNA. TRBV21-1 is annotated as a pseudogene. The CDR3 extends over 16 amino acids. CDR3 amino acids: CASSKGRGLSSYEQYF. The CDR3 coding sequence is TGTGCCAGCAGCAAAGGAAGGGGTCTGTCCTCCTACGAGCAGTACTTC.

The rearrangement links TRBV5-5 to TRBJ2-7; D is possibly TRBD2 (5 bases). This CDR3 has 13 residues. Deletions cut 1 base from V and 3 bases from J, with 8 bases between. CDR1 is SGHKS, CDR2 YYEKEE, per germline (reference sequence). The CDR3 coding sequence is TGTGCCAGCAGCTTGCTAGCAGACTACGAGCAGTACTTC. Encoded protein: CASSLLADYEQYF.

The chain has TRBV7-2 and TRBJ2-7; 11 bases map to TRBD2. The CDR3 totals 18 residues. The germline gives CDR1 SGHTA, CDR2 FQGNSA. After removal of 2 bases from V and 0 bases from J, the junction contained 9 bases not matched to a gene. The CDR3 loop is CASSLSPSGRPSSYEQYF. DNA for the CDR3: TGTGCCAGCAGCTTATCACCTAGCGGGAGGCCGAGCTCCTACGAGCAGTACTTC.

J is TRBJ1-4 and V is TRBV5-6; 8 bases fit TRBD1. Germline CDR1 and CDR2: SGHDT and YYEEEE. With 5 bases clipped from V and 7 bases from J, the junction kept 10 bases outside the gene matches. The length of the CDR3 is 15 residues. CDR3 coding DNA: TGTGCCAGCAGAGAATCCAACAGGGGGGTTGAAAAACTGTTTTTT. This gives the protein CASRESNRGVEKLFF.

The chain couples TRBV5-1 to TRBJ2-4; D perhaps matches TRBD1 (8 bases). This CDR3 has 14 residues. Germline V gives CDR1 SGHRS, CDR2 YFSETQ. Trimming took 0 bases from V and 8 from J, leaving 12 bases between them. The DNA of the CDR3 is TGCGCCAGCAGCTTGGGGACAGGGAGGGACATTCAGTACTTC. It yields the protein CASSLGTGRDIQYF.

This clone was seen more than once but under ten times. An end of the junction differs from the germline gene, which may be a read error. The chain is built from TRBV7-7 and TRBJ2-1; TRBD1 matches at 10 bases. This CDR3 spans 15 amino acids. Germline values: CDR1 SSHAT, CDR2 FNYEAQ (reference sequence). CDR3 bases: TGTGCTAGCAGCTTGGGACAGGGGAACTACAATGAGCAGTTCTTC. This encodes CASSLGQGNYNEQFF.

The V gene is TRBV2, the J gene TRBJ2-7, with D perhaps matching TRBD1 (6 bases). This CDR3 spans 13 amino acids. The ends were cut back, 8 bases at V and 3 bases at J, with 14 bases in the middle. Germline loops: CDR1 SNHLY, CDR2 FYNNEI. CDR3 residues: CASCTGQSYEQYF. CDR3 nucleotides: TGTGCCAGCTGTACCGGACAGAGCTACGAGCAGTACTTC.

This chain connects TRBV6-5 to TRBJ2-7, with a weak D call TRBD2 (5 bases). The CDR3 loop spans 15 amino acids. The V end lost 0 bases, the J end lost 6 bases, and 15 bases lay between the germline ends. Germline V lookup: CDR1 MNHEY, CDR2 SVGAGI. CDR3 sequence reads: CASSYSPGFVPEQYF. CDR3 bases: TGTGCCAGCAGTTACTCCCCGGGGTTTGTCCCCGAGCAGTACTTC.

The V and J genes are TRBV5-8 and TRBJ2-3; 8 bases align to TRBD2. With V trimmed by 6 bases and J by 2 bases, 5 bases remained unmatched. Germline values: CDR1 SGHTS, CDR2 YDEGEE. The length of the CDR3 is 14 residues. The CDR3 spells CASTRLAPTDTQYF. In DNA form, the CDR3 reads TGTGCCAGCACCCGACTAGCGCCCACAGATACGCAGTATTTT.

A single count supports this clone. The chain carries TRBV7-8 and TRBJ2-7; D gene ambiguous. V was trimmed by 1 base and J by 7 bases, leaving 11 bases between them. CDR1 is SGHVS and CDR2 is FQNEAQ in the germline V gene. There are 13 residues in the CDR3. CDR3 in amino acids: CASSLVRPAEQYF. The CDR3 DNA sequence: TGTGCCAGCAGCTTAGTCCGTCCGGCGGAGCAGTACTTC.

CDR3 sequence: CASSPGQYSNQPQHF. Written as DNA, the CDR3 is TGTGCCAGCAGCCCGGGGCAGTATAGCAATCAGCCCCAGCATTTT. The chain has TRBV7-8 and TRBJ1-5; tentatively, D is TRBD1 (5 bases). Germline V gene sequence: CDR1 SGHVS, CDR2 FQNEAQ. The V end was cut by 5 bases, the J end by 0 bases, with 11 bases between. This CDR3 is 15 amino acids long.

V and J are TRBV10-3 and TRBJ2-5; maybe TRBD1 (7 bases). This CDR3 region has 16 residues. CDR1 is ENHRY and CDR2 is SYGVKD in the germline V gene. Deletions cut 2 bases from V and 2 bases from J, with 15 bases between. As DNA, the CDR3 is TGTGCCATCAGTGAGGCCCCGACAGGGAGGCAAGAGACCCAGTACTTC. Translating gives CAISEAPTGRQETQYF.

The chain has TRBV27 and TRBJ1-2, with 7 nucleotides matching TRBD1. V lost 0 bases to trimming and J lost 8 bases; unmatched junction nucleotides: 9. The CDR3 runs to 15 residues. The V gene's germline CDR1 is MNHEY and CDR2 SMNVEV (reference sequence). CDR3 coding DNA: TGTGCCAGCAGTTTATCGAGGCACACAGGGGAAGGCTACACCTTC. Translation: CASSLSRHTGEGYTF.

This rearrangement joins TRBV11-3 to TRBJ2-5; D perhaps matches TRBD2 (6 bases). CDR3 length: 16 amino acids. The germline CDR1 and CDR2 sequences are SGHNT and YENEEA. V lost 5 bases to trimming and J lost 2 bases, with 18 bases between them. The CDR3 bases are TGTGCCAGCAGCCCCGGGTTTTTGCGGGGTCAAGAGACCCAGTACTTC. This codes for CASSPGFLRGQETQYF.

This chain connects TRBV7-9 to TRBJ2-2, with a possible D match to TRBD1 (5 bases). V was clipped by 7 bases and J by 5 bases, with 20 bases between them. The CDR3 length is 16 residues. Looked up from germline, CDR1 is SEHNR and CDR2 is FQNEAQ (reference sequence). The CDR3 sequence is CASNNLGQGRTGELFF. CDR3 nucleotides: TGTGCCAGCAACAACCTGGGGCAGGGTAGGACCGGGGAGCTGTTTTTT.

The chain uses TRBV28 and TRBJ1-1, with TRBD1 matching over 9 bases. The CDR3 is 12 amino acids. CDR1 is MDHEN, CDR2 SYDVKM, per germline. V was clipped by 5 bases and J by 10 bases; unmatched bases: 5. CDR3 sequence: CASSRGQGSAFF. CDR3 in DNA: TGTGCCAGCAGTCGGGGACAGGGTTCAGCTTTCTTT.

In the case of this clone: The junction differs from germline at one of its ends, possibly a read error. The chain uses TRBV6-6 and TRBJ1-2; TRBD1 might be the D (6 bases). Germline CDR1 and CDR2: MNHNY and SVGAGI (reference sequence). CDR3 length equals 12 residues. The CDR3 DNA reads TGTGCCATCAGTGAGGGGGGGAGCGGCTACACCTTC. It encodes CAISEGGSGYTF.

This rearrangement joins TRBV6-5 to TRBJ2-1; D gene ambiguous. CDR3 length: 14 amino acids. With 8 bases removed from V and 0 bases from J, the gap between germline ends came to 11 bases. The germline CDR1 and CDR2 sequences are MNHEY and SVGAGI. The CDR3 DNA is TGTGCCAGCTCGAATTCTTACTCCTACAATGAGCAGTTCTTC. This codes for CASSNSYSYNEQFF.

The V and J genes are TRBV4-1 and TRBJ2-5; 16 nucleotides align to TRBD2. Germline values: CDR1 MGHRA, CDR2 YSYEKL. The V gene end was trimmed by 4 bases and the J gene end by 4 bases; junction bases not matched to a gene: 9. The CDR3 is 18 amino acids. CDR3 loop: CASSPGLAGGSPPETQYF. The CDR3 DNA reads TGCGCCAGCAGCCCGGGACTAGCGGGAGGGTCGCCACCAGAGACCCAGTACTTC.

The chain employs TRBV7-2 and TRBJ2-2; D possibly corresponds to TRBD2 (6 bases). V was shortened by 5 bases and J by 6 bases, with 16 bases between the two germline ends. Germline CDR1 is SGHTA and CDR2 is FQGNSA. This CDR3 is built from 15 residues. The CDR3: CASSPGTWGAGELFF. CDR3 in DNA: TGTGCCAGCAGCCCCGGGACTTGGGGAGCCGGGGAGCTGTTTTTT.

The CDR3 nucleotides are TGTGCCAGCAGCCAAGGGGTGGGGAACAATCAGCCCCAGCATTTT. Protein: CASSQGVGNNQPQHF. V is TRBV14 and J is TRBJ1-5; D gene unclear. The CDR3 is made up of 15 amino acids. Germline V lookup: CDR1 SGHDN, CDR2 FVKESK. Trimming cost V 1 base and J 3 bases, with 10 bases left between them.

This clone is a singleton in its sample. In DNA form, the CDR3 reads TGTGCCAGTAGCCGCGCGCTAGCGAGGGAGCAGTACTTC. Translating gives CASSRALAREQYF. The chain joins TRBV19 to TRBJ2-7; TRBD2 might be the D (6 bases). Germline V gene sequence: CDR1 LNHDA, CDR2 SQIVND (reference sequence). With 6 bases removed from V and 7 bases from J, the gap between germline ends came to 16 bases. The CDR3 loop spans 13 amino acids.

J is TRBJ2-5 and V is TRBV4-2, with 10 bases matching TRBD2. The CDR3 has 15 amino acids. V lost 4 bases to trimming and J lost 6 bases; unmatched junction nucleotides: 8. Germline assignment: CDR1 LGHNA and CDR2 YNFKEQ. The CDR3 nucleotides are TGTGCCAGCAGCCGAACCGGGACTAGCGTGAAGACCCAGTACTTC. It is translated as CASSRTGTSVKTQYF.

CDR3 residues: CASSEALGISYEQYF. In nucleotides, the CDR3 is TGTGCCAGCAGTGAAGCGCTGGGGATCTCCTACGAGCAGTACTTC. The V and J genes are TRBV6-1 and TRBJ2-7; no clear D. CDR1 is MNHNS and CDR2 is SASEGT in the germline V gene. V shed 0 bases and J shed 0 bases, with 9 bases lying between them. This CDR3 contains 15 residues.

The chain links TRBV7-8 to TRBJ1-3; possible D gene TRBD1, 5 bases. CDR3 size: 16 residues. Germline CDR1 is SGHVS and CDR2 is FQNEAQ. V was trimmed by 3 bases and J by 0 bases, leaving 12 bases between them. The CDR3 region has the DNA TGTGCCAGCAGCTTGCAGGGACTTAGCTCTGGAAACACCATATATTTT. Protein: CASSLQGLSSGNTIYF.